The sequence of this T cell receptor beta chain was determined in a study of monozygotic twins with inflammatory bowel disease. This CDR3 is built from 13 residues. The V gene's germline CDR1 is SEHNR and CDR2 FQNEAQ (reference sequence). Per TCR library, about 3,300 ng of total RNA was used. With approximately 16 and 10 cycles respectively, two nested PCRs were carried out on TCRalpha and TCRbeta cDNA. TCRdb reprocessed the 5' RACE reads; each CDR3 protein has one entry and no DNA is given. The listing contains approximately 390,000 distinct CDR3 sequences. The chain carries TRBV7-9 and TRBJ2-7; TCRdb's assignment of TRBD1 cannot be checked, as there is no DNA. Sequencing was carried out using blood. The sequence derives from a human donor with ulcerative colitis or Crohn's disease, or a healthy co-twin of an affected twin (not recorded which). Here the CDR3 reads CASSTTGLGEQYF.